Given below is one T cell receptor beta chain in context. Germline CDR1 SEHNR, CDR2 FQNEAQ (reference sequence). The V segment lost 5 bases and the J segment 1 base; nucleotides outside the gene matches: 8. CDR3 length: 16 residues. Under the authors' procedure: Amplification with reference gene primers provided the estimates of nucleated cell counts. Produced via immunoSEQ multiplex PCR; TCRdb's table is partial and in-frame only. The V and J calls and clone size are taken from that table; D and trimming were inferred from the DNA. The data contain about 170,000 clones, 85% to 90% of them singletons. The data originate from a study of blood T cell repertoires in COVID-19. Whole-study context: Sample material is recorded as cDNA or gDNA derived from T cells, B-cell-depleted T cells, or PBMCs.

The gene calls are TRBV7-9 and TRBJ1-1, with TRBD1 matching 9 bases. Sequenced material: peripheral blood. This TCR was recovered from a man aged 45 to 65 who had recovered from COVID-19. This CDR3 reads CASSPPGQGTNTEAFF. CDR3 nucleotide sequence: TGTGCCAGCAGCCCCCCCGGACAGGGGACGAACACTGAAGCTTTCTTT. Based on the CDR3 plus reference TRBV7-9 and TRBJ1-1, the full variable domain is DTGVSQNPRHKITKRGQNVTFRCDPISEHNRLYWYRQTLGQGPEFLTYFQNEAQLEKSRLLSDRFSAERPKGSFSTLEIQRTEQGDSAMYLCASSPPGQGTNTEAFFGQGTRLTVV.